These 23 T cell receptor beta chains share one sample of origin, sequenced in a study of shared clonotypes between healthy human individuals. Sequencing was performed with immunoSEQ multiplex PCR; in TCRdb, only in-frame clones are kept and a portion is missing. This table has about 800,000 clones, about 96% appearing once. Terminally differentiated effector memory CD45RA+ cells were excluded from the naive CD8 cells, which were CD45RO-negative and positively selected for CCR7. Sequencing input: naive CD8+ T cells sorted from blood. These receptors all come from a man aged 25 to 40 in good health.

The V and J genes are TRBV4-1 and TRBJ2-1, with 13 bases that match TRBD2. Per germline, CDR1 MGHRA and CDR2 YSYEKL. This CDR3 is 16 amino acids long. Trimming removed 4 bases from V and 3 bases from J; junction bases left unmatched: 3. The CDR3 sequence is CASSPTSGRSYNEQFF. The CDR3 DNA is TGCGCCAGCAGCCCGACTAGCGGGAGGAGCTACAATGAGCAGTTCTTC.

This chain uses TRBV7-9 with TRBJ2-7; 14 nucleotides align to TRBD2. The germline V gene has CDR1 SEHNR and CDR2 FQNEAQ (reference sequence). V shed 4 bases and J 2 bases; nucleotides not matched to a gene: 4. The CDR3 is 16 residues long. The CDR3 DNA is TGTGCCAGCAGCTCGGGACTAGCGGGGGTAGCCTACGAGCAGTACTTC. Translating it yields CASSSGLAGVAYEQYF.

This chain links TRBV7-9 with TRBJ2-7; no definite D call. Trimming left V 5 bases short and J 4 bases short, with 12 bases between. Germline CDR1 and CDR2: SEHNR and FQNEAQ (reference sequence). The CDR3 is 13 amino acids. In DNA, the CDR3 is TGTGCCAGCAGCCAACCCCAAACTTACGAGCAGTACTTC. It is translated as CASSQPQTYEQYF. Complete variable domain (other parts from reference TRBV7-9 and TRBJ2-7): DTGVSQNPRHKITKRGQNVTFRCDPISEHNRLYWYRQTLGQGPEFLTYFQNEAQLEKSRLLSDRFSAERPKGSFSTLEIQRTEQGDSAMYLCASSQPQTYEQYFGPGTRLTVT.

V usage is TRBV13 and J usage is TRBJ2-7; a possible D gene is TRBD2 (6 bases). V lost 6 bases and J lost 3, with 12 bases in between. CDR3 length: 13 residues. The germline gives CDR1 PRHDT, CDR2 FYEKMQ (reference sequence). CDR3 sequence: CASSLWGDYEQYF. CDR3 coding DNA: TGTGCCAGCAGTCTTTGGGGGGACTACGAGCAGTACTTC.

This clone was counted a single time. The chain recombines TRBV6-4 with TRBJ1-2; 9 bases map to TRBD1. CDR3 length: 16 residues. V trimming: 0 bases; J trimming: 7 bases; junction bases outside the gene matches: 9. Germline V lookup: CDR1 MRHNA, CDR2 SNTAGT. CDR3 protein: CASSDSDRGRVGGYTF. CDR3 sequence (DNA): TGTGCCAGCAGTGACTCGGACAGGGGAAGGGTCGGTGGCTACACCTTC.

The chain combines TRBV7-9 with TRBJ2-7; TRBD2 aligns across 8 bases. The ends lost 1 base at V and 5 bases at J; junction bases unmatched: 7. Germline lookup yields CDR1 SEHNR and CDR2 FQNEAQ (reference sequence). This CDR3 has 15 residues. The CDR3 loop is CASSLGERGFHEQYF. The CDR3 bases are TGTGCCAGCAGCTTAGGGGAGCGGGGGTTCCACGAGCAGTACTTC.

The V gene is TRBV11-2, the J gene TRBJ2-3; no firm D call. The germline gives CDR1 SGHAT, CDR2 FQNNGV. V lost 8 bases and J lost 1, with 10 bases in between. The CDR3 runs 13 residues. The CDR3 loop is CASYGSRTDTQYF. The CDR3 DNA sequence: TGTGCCAGCTACGGTAGTCGCACAGATACGCAGTATTTT. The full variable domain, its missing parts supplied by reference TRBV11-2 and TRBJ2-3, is EAGVAQSPRYKIIEKRQSVAFWCNPISGHATLYWYQQILGQGPKLLIQFQNNGVVDDSQLPKDRFSAERLKGVDSTLKIQPAKLEDSAVYLCASYGSRTDTQYFGPGTRLTVL.

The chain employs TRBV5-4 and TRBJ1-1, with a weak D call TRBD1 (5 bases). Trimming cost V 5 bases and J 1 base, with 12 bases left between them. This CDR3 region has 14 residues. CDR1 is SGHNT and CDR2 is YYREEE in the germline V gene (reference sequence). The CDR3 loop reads CASSWDRQNTEAFF. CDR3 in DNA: TGTGCCAGCAGTTGGGACCGACAGAACACTGAAGCTTTCTTT.

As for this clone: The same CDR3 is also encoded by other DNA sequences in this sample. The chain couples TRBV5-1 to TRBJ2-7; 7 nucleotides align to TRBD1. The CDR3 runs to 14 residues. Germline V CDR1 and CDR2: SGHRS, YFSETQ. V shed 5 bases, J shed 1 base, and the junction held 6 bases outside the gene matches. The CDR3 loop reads CASSLRDSSYEQYF. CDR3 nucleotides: TGCGCCAGCAGTCTCCGGGACAGTTCCTACGAGCAGTACTTC.

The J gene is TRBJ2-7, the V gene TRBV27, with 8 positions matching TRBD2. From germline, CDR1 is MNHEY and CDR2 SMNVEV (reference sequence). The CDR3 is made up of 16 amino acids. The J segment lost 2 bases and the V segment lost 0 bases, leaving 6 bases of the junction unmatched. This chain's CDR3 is CASSLSISGETYEQYF. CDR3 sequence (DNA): TGTGCCAGCAGTTTATCGATTAGCGGGGAGACCTACGAGCAGTACTTC.

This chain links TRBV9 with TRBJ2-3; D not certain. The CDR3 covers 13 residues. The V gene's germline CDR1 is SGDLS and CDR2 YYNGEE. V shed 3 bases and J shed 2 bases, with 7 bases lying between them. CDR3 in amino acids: CASSAHDTDTQYF. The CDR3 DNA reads TGTGCCAGCAGCGCGCATGACACAGATACGCAGTATTTT.

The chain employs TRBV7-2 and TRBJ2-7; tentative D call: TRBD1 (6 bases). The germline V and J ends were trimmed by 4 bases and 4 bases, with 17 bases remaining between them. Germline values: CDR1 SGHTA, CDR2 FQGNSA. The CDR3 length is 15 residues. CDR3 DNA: TGTGCCAGCAGCTCTTTAAAGGGACAACGTTACGAGCAGTACTTC. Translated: CASSSLKGQRYEQYF. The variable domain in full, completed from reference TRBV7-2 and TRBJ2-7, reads GAGVSQSPSNKVTEKGKDVELRCDPISGHTALYWYRQSLGQGLEFLIYFQGNSAPDKSGLPSDRFSAERTGGSVSTLTIQRTQQEDSAVYLCASSSLKGQRYEQYFGPGTRLTVT.

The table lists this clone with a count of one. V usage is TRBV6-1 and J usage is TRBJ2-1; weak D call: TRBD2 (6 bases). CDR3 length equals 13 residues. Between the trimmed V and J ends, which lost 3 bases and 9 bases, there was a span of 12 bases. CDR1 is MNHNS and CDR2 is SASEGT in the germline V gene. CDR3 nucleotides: TGTGCCAGCAGTGAGACGACTAGGCGTGAGCAGTTCTTC. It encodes CASSETTRREQFF.

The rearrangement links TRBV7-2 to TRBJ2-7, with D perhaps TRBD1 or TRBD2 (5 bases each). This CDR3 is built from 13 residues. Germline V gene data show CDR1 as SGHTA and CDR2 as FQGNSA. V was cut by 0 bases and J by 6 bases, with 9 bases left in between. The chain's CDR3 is CASSLAGESEQYF. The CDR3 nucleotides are TGTGCCAGCAGCTTAGCGGGGGAGAGCGAGCAGTACTTC. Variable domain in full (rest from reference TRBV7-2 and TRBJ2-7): GAGVSQSPSNKVTEKGKDVELRCDPISGHTALYWYRQSLGQGLEFLIYFQGNSAPDKSGLPSDRFSAERTGGSVSTLTIQRTQQEDSAVYLCASSLAGESEQYFGPGTRLTVT.

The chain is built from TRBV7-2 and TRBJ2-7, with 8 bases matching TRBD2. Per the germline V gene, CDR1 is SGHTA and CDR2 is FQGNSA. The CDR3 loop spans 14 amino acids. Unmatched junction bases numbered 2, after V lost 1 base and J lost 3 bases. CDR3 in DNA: TGTGCCAGCAGCTTAGAGGGACTAGTCTACGAGCAGTACTTC. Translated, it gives CASSLEGLVYEQYF.

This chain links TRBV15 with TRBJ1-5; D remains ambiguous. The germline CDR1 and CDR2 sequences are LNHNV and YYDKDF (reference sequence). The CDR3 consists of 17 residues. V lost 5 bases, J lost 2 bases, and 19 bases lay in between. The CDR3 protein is CATSETVLAWGNQPQHF. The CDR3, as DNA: TGTGCCACCAGCGAAACAGTTCTAGCGTGGGGCAATCAGCCCCAGCATTTT.

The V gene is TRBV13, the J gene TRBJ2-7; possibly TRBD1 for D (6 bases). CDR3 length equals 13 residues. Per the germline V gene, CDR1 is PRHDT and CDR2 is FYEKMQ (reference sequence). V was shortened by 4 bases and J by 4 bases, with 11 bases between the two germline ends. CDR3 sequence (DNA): TGTGCCAGCAGCTCTTTGACAGGTTACGAGCAGTACTTC. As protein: CASSSLTGYEQYF.

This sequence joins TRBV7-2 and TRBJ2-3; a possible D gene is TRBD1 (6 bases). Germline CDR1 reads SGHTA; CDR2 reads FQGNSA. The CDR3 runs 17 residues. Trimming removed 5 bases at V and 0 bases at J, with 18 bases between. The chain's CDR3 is CASSPIGGSVSTDTQYF. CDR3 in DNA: TGTGCCAGCAGCCCCATAGGGGGTAGCGTCAGCACAGATACGCAGTATTTT.

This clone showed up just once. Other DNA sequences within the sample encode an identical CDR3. The CDR3 spells CASSLGRGYEQYF. The CDR3 bases are TGTGCCAGCAGCTTGGGACGGGGTTACGAGCAGTACTTC. The genes are TRBV13 and TRBJ2-7; D is perhaps TRBD1 or TRBD2 (5 bases each). CDR3 length equals 13 residues. The germline gives CDR1 PRHDT, CDR2 FYEKMQ (reference sequence). V lost 3 bases, J lost 4 bases, and 10 bases lay in between. The entire variable domain, with the rest obtained from reference TRBV13 and TRBJ2-7, is as follows: AAGVIQSPRHLIKEKRETATLKCYPIPRHDTVYWYQQGPGQDPQFLISFYEKMQSDKGSIPDRFSAQQFSDYHSELNMSSLELGDSALYFCASSLGRGYEQYFGPGTRLTVT.

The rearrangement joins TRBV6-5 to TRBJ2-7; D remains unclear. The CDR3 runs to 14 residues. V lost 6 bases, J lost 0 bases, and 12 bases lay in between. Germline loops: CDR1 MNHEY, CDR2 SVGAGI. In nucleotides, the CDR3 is TGTGCCAGCAGGCCGTCGGAGTACTCCTACGAGCAGTACTTC. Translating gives CASRPSEYSYEQYF.

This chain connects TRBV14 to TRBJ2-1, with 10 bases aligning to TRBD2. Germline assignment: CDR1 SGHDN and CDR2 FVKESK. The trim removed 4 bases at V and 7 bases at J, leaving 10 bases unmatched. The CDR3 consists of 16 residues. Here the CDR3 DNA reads TGTGCCAGCAGCCTCGAGCGGGAGGGCCAGCGGAATGAGCAGTTCTTC. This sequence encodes CASSLEREGQRNEQFF.

CDR3 amino acids: CASSLGGYPQYF. The CDR3, as DNA: TGTGCCAGCAGCTTGGGCGGGTATCCCCAGTACTTC. The chain links TRBV5-4 to TRBJ2-5, with D possibly TRBD2 on 5 matching bases. This CDR3 has 12 amino acids. With 0 bases removed from V and 9 bases from J, the gap between germline ends came to 9 bases. CDR1 is SGHNT and CDR2 is YYREEE in the germline V gene (reference sequence). Filled out from reference TRBV5-4 and TRBJ2-5, the complete variable domain reads ETGVTQSPTHLIKTRGQQVTLRCSSQSGHNTVSWYQQALGQGPQFIFQYYREEENGRGNFPPRFSGLQFPNYSSELNVNALELDDSALYLCASSLGGYPQYFGPGTRLLVL.

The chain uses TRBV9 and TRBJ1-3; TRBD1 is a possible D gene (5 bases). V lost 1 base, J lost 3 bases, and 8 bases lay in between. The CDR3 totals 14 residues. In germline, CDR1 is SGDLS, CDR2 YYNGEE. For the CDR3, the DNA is TGTGCCAGCAGCGTATCGGGGGGTGGAAACACCATATATTTT. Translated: CASSVSGGGNTIYF. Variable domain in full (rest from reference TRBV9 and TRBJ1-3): DSGVTQTPKHLITATGQRVTLRCSPRSGDLSVYWYQQSLDQGLQFLIQYYNGEERAKGNILERFSAQQFPDLHSELNLSSLELGDSALYFCASSVSGGGNTIYFGEGSWLTVV.